Listed below are T cell receptor beta chains from one sample, sequenced in a study of neurological immune-mediated disorders. MiXCR was run by TCRdb on the 5' RACE reads, yielding one entry per CDR3 protein. Counted here are 50,000 to 70,000 distinct CDR3 sequences, 2% to 3% occurring once; the ten biggest clones make up around 3%. Sequencing was done on a sample of PBMCs. The receptors originated from a man over 45 with multiple sclerosis. Both conserved end residues are part of each CDR3. The order of the fields is D gene, V gene, clone size, J gene, CDR3 DNA, CDR3 protein. The D gene is left open where the match is weak. Not every row has a clone size; where given, it reads once, few, many or a size class.

>NA|TRBV11-2|many|TRBJ2-7
TGTGCCAGCAGCTTAGGTCCCTTGAGGCCCGGTTTTATTTACGAGCAGTACTTC
CASSLGPLRPGFIYEQYF
>TRBD1|TRBV7-8|few|TRBJ2-2
TGTGCCAGCAGCTTGACAGGGGTGACCGGGGAGCTGTTTTTT
CASSLTGVTGELFF
>NA|TRBV20-1|many|TRBJ1-2
TGCAGTGCCGCCGGAGTTGCTAACTATGGCTACACCTTC
CSAAGVANYGYTF
>NA|TRBV6-5|NA|TRBJ2-5
TGTTCTAGTCAATCTGGTCAGACCCAGTACTTC
CSSQSGQTQYF
>TRBD2|TRBV19|many|TRBJ2-1
TGTGCCAGTAGAATTGACGGGGGGAACAATGAGCAGTTCTTC
CASRIDGGNNEQFF
>NA|TRBV7-9|many|TRBJ2-2
TGTGCCAGCAGCTTAGCTTCCGGGGCTTCCGGGGAGCTGTTTTTT
CASSLASGASGELFF
>NA|TRBV10-3|few|TRBJ1-5
TGTGCCTCAGGGGTGGATAGCAATCAGCCCCAGCATTTT
CASGVDSNQPQHF
>NA|TRBV6-6|many|TRBJ1-2
TGTGCCAGCAGCCCCCAAGCGGCGAGCTACACCTTC
CASSPQAASYTF
>TRBD1|TRBV5-5|few|TRBJ2-5
TGTGCCAGCAGCTCTTACTTTCGGGACAGGGTCAAGGAAGAGACCCAGTACTTC
CASSSYFRDRVKEETQYF
>NA|TRBV27|NA|TRBJ1-5
TGTGCCAGCAGCAGCCAGGGCAATCAGCACCAGCATTTT
CASSSQGNQHQHF
>NA|TRBV4-1|many|TRBJ2-5
TGCGCCAGCAGCCAAGATCAGTTGACCCAGTACTTC
CASSQDQLTQYF
>NA|TRBV7-2|NA|TRBJ2-5
TGTGCCAGCAGCCTCAACGGCCCCCAAGAGACCCAGTACTTC
CASSLNGPQETQYF
>NA|TRBV20-1|many|TRBJ2-7
TGCAGTGCAACCATAGCAGGGAGCTCCTACGAGCAGTACTTC
CSATIAGSSYEQYF